This T cell receptor (beta chain) was sequenced during a study of T cells in Graves' hyperthyroidism and ophthalmopathy. The CDR3 consists of 14 residues. Germline lookup yields CDR1 DFQATT and CDR2 SNEGSKA (reference sequence). Researchers amplified the TCR beta CDR3 regions from RNA transcripts. First-round RT-PCR with HTBI primers amplified the TCR CDR3 region. TCRdb re-called the multiplex PCR reads with MiXCR, one entry per CDR3 protein. The profile shows 490,000 or so distinct CDR3 sequences, 20% of them singletons. A NOSPECS grade of at least 4, a Clinical Activity Score of at least 3 and duration under 3 months were recorded in ophthalmopathy patients. This clonotype was recorded many times.

The sample taken for sequencing was blood. The clonotype comes from a man in his forties with Graves' ophthalmopathy. The J gene is TRBJ2-1, the V gene TRBV20-1, with 11 bases lining up with TRBD2. CDR3 in amino acids: CSCSGRGQYNEQFF. CDR3 nucleotide sequence: TGCAGCTGTAGCGGGAGGGGTCAGTACAATGAGCAGTTCTTC.